The rows below give T cell receptor beta chains drawn from one sample of a study of Graves' ophthalmopathy and Graves' hyperthyroidism. TCRdb passed the multiplex PCR reads through MiXCR, listing each CDR3 protein once. The sample contains about 740,000 distinct CDR3 sequences, roughly 41% of which appear only once. The specimen sequenced was peripheral blood. The receptors were sampled from an adult man with Graves' ophthalmopathy. Each CDR3 is given with its conserved first and last residue. The order of the fields is CDR3 protein, V gene, CDR3 length.

CDR3: CASSQGVDSPLHF; V: TRBV4-1; length: 13
CDR3: CSASPALQGASNQPQHF; V: TRBV29-1; length: 17
CDR3: CASSEKDRDYQPQHF; V: TRBV6-1; length: 15
CDR3: CASSLAVHPYEQYF; V: TRBV11-2; length: 14
CDR3: CASSPGVEETQYF; V: TRBV4-2; length: 13
CDR3: CSAPDSGPNTGELFF; V: TRBV20-1; length: 15
CDR3: CSVEGGGRGYEQYF; V: TRBV29-1; length: 14
CDR3: CASSLSGTYNSPLHF; V: TRBV27; length: 15
CDR3: CSAETGLTGAFF; V: TRBV29-1; length: 12
CDR3: CSANRAGDEQETQYF; V: TRBV20-1; length: 15
CDR3: CASSLVKTGVEKLFF; V: TRBV7-8; length: 15
CDR3: CASRKALGENTEAFF; V: TRBV10-3; length: 15
CDR3: CASSLEGWPQHF; V: TRBV11-2; length: 12
CDR3: CASTPRRQRVYGYTF; V: TRBV19; length: 15
CDR3: CSVAQGAGGYTF; V: TRBV29-1; length: 12
CDR3: CASSARDLGNQPQHF; V: TRBV5-8; length: 15
CDR3: CASSLWGVKETQYF; V: TRBV5-1; length: 14
CDR3: CATSRDRGQRGYTF; V: TRBV15; length: 14
CDR3: CASKDKQGAEAFF; V: TRBV7-8; length: 13
CDR3: CASSGRLNTEAFF; V: TRBV2; length: 13
CDR3: CASSLTFAYEQYF; V: TRBV7-2; length: 13
CDR3: CASNQAANTGELFF; V: TRBV10-2; length: 14
CDR3: CASSYLTDTEAFF; V: TRBV6-6; length: 13
CDR3: CATSRPLGATYEQYF; V: TRBV15; length: 15
CDR3: CATSSSQGSGANVLTF; V: TRBV24-1; length: 16
CDR3: CAISERRNWNYGYTF; V: TRBV10-3; length: 15
CDR3: CSVERVNGYGYTF; V: TRBV29-1; length: 13